This TCR beta chain derives from a study of cytomegalovirus exposure and HLA in healthy donors. Study-wide findings and caveats: Researchers catalogued approximately 170 TCR beta chains as cytomegalovirus-associated. Rates of TCR association differed by HLA locus in a later analysis, with DRB1 highest and HLA-C lowest.

Concerning this clone: Its target is unknown.

The PCR ran on 60 Vbeta and 13 Jbeta primers. Clones were read by immunoSEQ multiplex PCR, and TCRdb kept only the in-frame ones, dropping some. The sample has about 180,000 clones; around three quarters are singletons. Germline CDR1 and CDR2: SGHRS and YFSETQ. The CDR3 totals 14 residues. The sequence came from a man in his forties or fifties in good health and CMV-seronegative. What was sequenced was PBMCs. The genes are TRBV5-1 and TRBJ2-5, with TRBD2 as a possible D gene (5 bases). TRBJ2-7 matches the DNA end more closely, so the J call is doubtful. CDR3 DNA: TGCGCCAGCAGCCTCACGGGGAGAACCTACGAGCAGTACTTC. This sequence encodes CASSLTGRTYEQYF.